A single sample is the source of the 25 T cell receptor beta chains below, sequenced in a study of OX40 agonist ivuxolimab in advanced cancers. Using immunoSEQ multiplex PCR, the repertoire was profiled, and TCRdb retains in-frame clones only, with some absent. The sample has about 77,000 clones, approximately 89% seen once. Here the sequenced sample was CD4+ or CD8+ T cells sorted from blood, taken in a trial of the OX40 agonist ivuxolimab. These receptors were collected from an adult with an advanced solid tumor such as melanoma, head and neck, liver or kidney cancer.

V is TRBV5-4 and J is TRBJ2-7; 9 bases fit TRBD1. Germline CDR1 is SGHNT and CDR2 is YYREEE (reference sequence). J gave up 2 bases and V 5 bases, and 5 bases lay outside the gene matches. CDR3 length: 14 residues. The CDR3 is CASSRGDRAYEQYF. The CDR3 coding sequence is TGTGCCAGCAGTAGAGGGGACAGGGCCTACGAGCAGTACTTC.

Only a few counts were recorded for this clone. The rearrangement joins TRBV21-1 to TRBJ1-6; TRBD1 is taken as the D call from the table, unchecked against the DNA. TRBV21-1 is marked as a pseudogene. This CDR3 has 14 residues. CDR3 coding DNA: TGTGCCAGCAGCAACGACAGGCTCCATTCACCCCTCCACTTT. It yields the protein CASSNDRLHSPLHF.

The chain joins TRBV2 to TRBJ2-7; D gene unclear. The V end lost 7 bases, the J end lost 3 bases, and 10 bases lay between the germline ends. Germline V gives CDR1 SNHLY, CDR2 FYNNEI. The CDR3 has 12 residues. CDR3 amino acids: CASTGSFYEQYF. The CDR3 nucleotides read TGTGCCAGCACAGGCAGTTTCTACGAGCAGTACTTC.

This rearrangement joins TRBV2 to TRBJ1-2; D is ambiguous. Trimming stripped 0 bases from V and 4 bases from J, with 3 bases between. The CDR3 is 12 residues long. Germline lookup yields CDR1 SNHLY and CDR2 FYNNEI. The DNA for the CDR3 is TGTGCCAGCAGTGAAGCGCTCTATGGCTACACCTTC. It specifies CASSEALYGYTF.

The chain is built from TRBV19 and TRBJ2-1; 11 nucleotides align to TRBD2. The J segment lost 4 bases and the V segment lost 7 bases, leaving 9 bases of the junction unmatched. The CDR3 spans 16 residues. The germline V gene has CDR1 LNHDA and CDR2 SQIVND (reference sequence). DNA for the CDR3: TGTGCCAGTAACCTTCTAGCGGGAGGAACTTACAATGAGCAGTTCTTC. Protein sequence: CASNLLAGGTYNEQFF.

V gene TRBV9 combines with J gene TRBJ2-1; no firm D call. Germline V gene data show CDR1 as SGDLS and CDR2 as YYNGEE. V was trimmed by 0 bases and J by 7 bases, leaving 8 bases between them. This CDR3 contains 13 residues. CDR3 amino acids: CASSVVAQNEQFF. In DNA, the CDR3 is TGTGCCAGCAGCGTAGTAGCACAGAATGAGCAGTTCTTC.

This sequence joins TRBV7-3 and TRBJ2-5, with 7 bases matching TRBD1. The V gene end was trimmed by 1 base and the J gene end by 4 bases; junction bases not matched to a gene: 3. CDR3 length: 14 amino acids. CDR1 and CDR2 from the germline V gene are SGHTA and FQGTGA. The CDR3 coding sequence is TGTGCCAGCAGCTTAAAAGGGGGCGGAGAGACCCAGTACTTC. Encoded protein: CASSLKGGGETQYF.

This clone was picked up one time. CDR3 residues: CASSGGGETQYF. The CDR3 nucleotides read TGTGCCAGCAGCGGGGGAGGGGAGACCCAGTACTTC. V is TRBV6-6 and J is TRBJ2-5, with 7 positions matching TRBD2. The V gene's germline CDR1 is MNHNY and CDR2 SVGAGI (reference sequence). V lost 6 bases to trimming and J lost 5 bases; unmatched junction nucleotides: 3. The CDR3 contains 12 residues.

V gene TRBV10-3 combines with J gene TRBJ2-1, with 9 bases fitting TRBD1. CDR3 length equals 16 residues. Germline values: CDR1 ENHRY, CDR2 SYGVKD. Unmatched junction bases numbered 5, after V lost 3 bases and J lost 2 bases. This CDR3 is CAISDLDRGAYNEQFF. CDR3 in DNA: TGTGCCATCAGTGACCTAGACAGGGGGGCCTACAATGAGCAGTTCTTC.

The CDR3 DNA reads TGCGCCAGCAGCTCACAGGGGGCTGCGGGAGGGCGGGAGCAGTTCTTC. Amino acid sequence: CASSSQGAAGGREQFF. This chain connects TRBV5-1 to TRBJ2-1; tentatively, D is TRBD1 or TRBD2 (9 bases each). V was pared by 3 bases and J by 10 bases, with 23 bases between. The CDR3 has 16 residues. Germline V gives CDR1 SGHRS, CDR2 YFSETQ.

This clone was observed a few times. This chain's CDR3 is CASIDTTWKNTEAFF. The DNA for the CDR3 is TGTGCCAGCATCGACACCACTTGGAAGAACACTGAAGCTTTCTTT. V gene TRBV5-5 combines with J gene TRBJ1-1; D gene unclear. From germline, CDR1 is SGHKS and CDR2 YYEKEE (reference sequence). Trimming left V 6 bases short and J 1 base short, with 16 bases between. The CDR3 length is 15 residues. Drawing the rest from reference TRBV5-5 and TRBJ1-1, the complete variable domain is DAGVTQSPTHLIKTRGQQVTLRCSPISGHKSVSWYQQVLGQGPQFIFQYYEKEERGRGNFPDRFSARQFPNYSSELNVNALLLGDSALYLCASIDTTWKNTEAFFGQGTRLTVV.

The chain combines TRBV2 with TRBJ2-7, with 11 bases lining up with TRBD1. The CDR3 spans 18 residues. Germline loops: CDR1 SNHLY, CDR2 FYNNEI. Trimming took 0 bases from V and 7 from J; bases not matched to a gene: 14. The CDR3, as DNA: TGTGCCAGCAGTGAAGCGCTTCTCGTAGGACAGGGGGCGTGGGAGCAGTACTTC. This encodes CASSEALLVGQGAWEQYF.

CDR3 protein: CASSLDRGANNEQFF. The CDR3 DNA follows: TGTGCCAGCAGCTTGGACAGGGGGGCAAACAATGAGCAGTTCTTC. The V gene is TRBV11-2, the J gene TRBJ2-1; TRBD1 aligns across 10 bases. Germline V gene data show CDR1 as SGHAT and CDR2 as FQNNGV. The V and J ends lost 3 bases and 5 bases, in that order; junction bases with no gene match: 4. The CDR3 sequence is 15 residues long.

CDR3 residues: CASSVLQGVGTNSPLHF. In DNA, the CDR3 is TGTGCCAGCAGCGTCTTGCAGGGAGTGGGGACGAATTCACCCCTCCACTTT. The chain joins TRBV9 to TRBJ1-6; D perhaps matches TRBD1 (5 bases). CDR3 size: 17 residues. V shed 2 bases and J shed 7 bases, with 19 bases lying between them. Germline V CDR1 and CDR2: SGDLS, YYNGEE.

The chain joins TRBV5-4 to TRBJ1-6; 10 nucleotides match TRBD1. The CDR3 length is 15 residues. The trim removed 4 bases at V and 9 bases at J, leaving 7 bases unmatched. Germline CDR1 is SGHNT and CDR2 is YYREEE (reference sequence). In DNA, the CDR3 is TGTGCCAGCAGCCAAGACAGGGGGCGAGGTTCACCCCTCCACTTT. It specifies CASSQDRGRGSPLHF.

This clone was detected once. The V call is TRBV5-1, the J call TRBJ2-7, with 7 bases that match TRBD1. J was trimmed by 7 bases and V by 1 base; bases with no gene match: 2. The CDR3 has 12 amino acids. Looked up from germline, CDR1 is SGHRS and CDR2 is YFSETQ. The CDR3 DNA reads TGCGCCAGCAGCTTGACAGGGGTTGAGCAGTACTTC. Protein product: CASSLTGVEQYF. Combining the CDR3 with reference TRBV5-1 and TRBJ2-7 gives the whole variable domain KAGVTQTPRYLIKTRGQQVTLSCSPISGHRSVSWYQQTPGQGLQFLFEYFSETQRNKGNFPGRFSGRQFSNSRSEMNVSTLELGDSALYLCASSLTGVEQYFGPGTRLTVT.

The gene calls are TRBV7-2 and TRBJ2-2; D unclear. Looked up from germline, CDR1 is SGHTA and CDR2 is FQGNSA. This CDR3 is 12 amino acids long. V lost 5 bases and J 5 bases, leaving 6 bases between the germline ends. CDR3 DNA sequence: TGTGCCAGCAGCCATCGGACCGGGGAGCTGTTTTTT. Amino acid sequence: CASSHRTGELFF.

The chain combines TRBV29-1 with TRBJ1-2, with 7 bases fitting TRBD1. The ends lost 4 bases at V and 6 bases at J; junction bases unmatched: 5. The CDR3 covers 12 residues. Germline-derived CDR1 and CDR2 are SQVTM and ANQGSEA. CDR3 residues: CSVGRDRDGYTF. CDR3 DNA: TGCAGCGTTGGAAGAGACAGGGATGGCTACACCTTC.

This rearrangement joins TRBV5-1 to TRBJ2-2; D is unresolved. V gave up 3 bases and J gave up 1 base, with 7 bases separating them. The CDR3 is made up of 14 amino acids. Germline V gene sequence: CDR1 SGHRS, CDR2 YFSETQ. The CDR3 DNA reads TGCGCCAGCAGCTCCACTTGGAACACCGGGGAGCTGTTTTTT. It encodes CASSSTWNTGELFF. The full variable domain, rest sourced from reference TRBV5-1 and TRBJ2-2, is KAGVTQTPRYLIKTRGQQVTLSCSPISGHRSVSWYQQTPGQGLQFLFEYFSETQRNKGNFPGRFSGRQFSNSRSEMNVSTLELGDSALYLCASSSTWNTGELFFGEGSRLTVL.

The chain is built from TRBV28 and TRBJ1-2, with D hard to call. The CDR3 runs to 13 residues. Germline V gene sequence: CDR1 MDHEN, CDR2 SYDVKM. Trimming pared 1 base from V and 0 bases from J, leaving 3 bases between. The CDR3 protein is CASSLSANYGYTF. CDR3 DNA sequence: TGTGCCAGCAGTTTATCCGCTAACTATGGCTACACCTTC.

The genes are TRBV6-6 and TRBJ1-5; 7 bases fit TRBD1. This CDR3 has 14 residues. The germline V gene encodes CDR1 MNHNY and CDR2 SVGAGI (reference sequence). V dropped 5 bases and J dropped 8; count of bases not matched to a gene: 9. CDR3 in DNA: TGTGCCAGCAGTCGTGGACAGGAAGTCAAGCCCCAGCATTTT. Its translation: CASSRGQEVKPQHF.

V is TRBV5-1 and J is TRBJ2-7, with TRBD1 matching over 9 bases. V lost 4 bases, J lost 2 bases, and 4 bases stayed unmatched. Germline assignment: CDR1 SGHRS and CDR2 YFSETQ. The CDR3 runs to 14 residues. CDR3 sequence reads: CASSQGQGPYEQYF. The CDR3 nucleotides read TGCGCCAGCAGCCAGGGACAGGGACCCTACGAGCAGTACTTC.

The chain is built from TRBV5-8 and TRBJ1-4; maybe TRBD1 (6 bases). Trimming removed 1 base at V and 13 bases at J, with 14 bases between. Germline V gives CDR1 SGHTS, CDR2 YDEGEE. The CDR3 contains 13 residues. This chain's CDR3 is CASSLSDVGGLFF. The CDR3 DNA sequence: TGTGCCAGCAGCTTGAGTGATGTAGGGGGACTGTTTTTT.

As concerns this clone: The same CDR3 can be traced to other DNA sequences in this sample. The V and J genes are TRBV5-1 and TRBJ2-5; 13 bases fit TRBD2. J gave up 1 base and V 0 bases, and 0 bases lay outside the gene matches. Germline assignment: CDR1 SGHRS and CDR2 YFSETQ. The CDR3 is 16 amino acids. The chain's CDR3 is CASSLGLAGGQETQYF. CDR3 coding DNA: TGCGCCAGCAGCTTGGGACTAGCGGGAGGCCAAGAGACCCAGTACTTC.

The chain uses TRBV5-4 and TRBJ2-2; D may be TRBD1 (6 bases). This CDR3 contains 15 residues. The V and J ends lost 5 bases and 2 bases respectively, with 13 bases between them. Looked up from germline, CDR1 is SGHNT and CDR2 is YYREEE (reference sequence). This CDR3 reads CASRRTGSNTGELFF. The CDR3 DNA sequence: TGTGCCAGCAGACGTACAGGGTCCAACACCGGGGAGCTGTTTTTT.